This T cell receptor beta chain was profiled in a study of blood T cell repertoires in COVID-19. Study-level background: Material from acute and convalescent COVID-19 was sourced from the United States, Italy and Spain. T cells, B-cell-depleted T cells, or PBMCs provided the cDNA or gDNA that served as material.

The V gene lost 6 bases and the J gene lost 4 bases, with 9 bases spanning the gap. CDR1 is SGHDN and CDR2 is FVKESK in the germline V gene. The CDR3 is 12 residues long. Only in-frame clones appear in the TCRdb table, and some are missing; sequencing was by immunoSEQ multiplex PCR. This table has about 160,000 clones, more than 75% appearing once. The chain combines TRBV14 with TRBJ1-2; D gene uncertain. Sequenced input: peripheral blood. The receptor was derived from a man aged 18 to 29 with acute or convalescent COVID-19. The CDR3, as DNA: TGTGCCAGCAGTGAGAATACCTATGGCTACACCTTC. Its translation: CASSENTYGYTF.